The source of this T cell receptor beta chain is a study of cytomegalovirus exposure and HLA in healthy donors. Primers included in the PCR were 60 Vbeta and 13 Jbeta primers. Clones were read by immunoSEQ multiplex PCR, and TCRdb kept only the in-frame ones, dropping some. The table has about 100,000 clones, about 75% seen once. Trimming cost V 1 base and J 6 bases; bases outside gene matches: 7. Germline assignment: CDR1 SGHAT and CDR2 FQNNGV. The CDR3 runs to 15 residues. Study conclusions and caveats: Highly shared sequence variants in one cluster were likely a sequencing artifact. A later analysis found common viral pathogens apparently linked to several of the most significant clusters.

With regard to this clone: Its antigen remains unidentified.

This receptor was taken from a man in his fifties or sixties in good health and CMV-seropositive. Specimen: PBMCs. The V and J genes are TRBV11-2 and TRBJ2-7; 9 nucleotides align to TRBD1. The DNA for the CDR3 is TGTGCCAGCAGCTTAGGCGGGACAGGGCGATTCGAGCAGTACTTC. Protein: CASSLGGTGRFEQYF.